This is a list of T cell receptor beta chains from one sample in a study of cytomegalovirus exposure and HLA in healthy donors. TCRdb's table, derived via immunoSEQ multiplex PCR, lists solely in-frame clones and lacks some. The table shows 110,000 or so clones, with roughly 69% occurring only once. The sequencing input was PBMCs. These receptors came from a human donor in good health. CDR3s include the opening cysteine and the closing phenylalanine or tryptophan. The order of the fields is CDR3 DNA, CDR3 protein, J gene, clone size, V gene, D gene. A D gene is named only where the DNA matches it firmly. For some rows the clone size is stated as once, few or many, or as a class when expanded; others skip it.

TGCAGCGCTGGACAGGGTAACTATGGCTACACCTTC,CSAGQGNYGYTF,TRBJ1-2,once,TRBV29-1,TRBD1
TGTGCGGTAGCGACAGGGCATCCCAAAAACATTCAGTACTTC,CAVATGHPKNIQYF,TRBJ2-4,NA,TRBV6-1,TRBD1
TGTGCCAGCAGCTTGTTCCGGGACAGAGTAATTGAAGCTTTCTTT,CASSLFRDRVIEAFF,TRBJ1-1,few,TRBV5-6,TRBD1
TGTGCCAGTAGTATCGGCAGGGGAACCCTAGAGACCCAGTACTTC,CASSIGRGTLETQYF,TRBJ2-5,few,TRBV19,NA
TGCGCCAGCAGCGGGGGACAGAACACAGATACGCAGTATTTT,CASSGGQNTDTQYF,TRBJ2-3,NA,TRBV5-1,TRBD1
TGTGCCAGCAACCCCGGGGTCTCCAAAAACATTCAGTACTTC,CASNPGVSKNIQYF,TRBJ2-4,few,TRBV28,NA
TGTGCCAGCAGCTTAAATGGGTTACAGGGGAAGGAGACCCAGTACTTC,CASSLNGLQGKETQYF,TRBJ2-5,NA,TRBV7-3,TRBD1
TGTGCCAGCAGCTTAGGGACCGGGGTCAACACCGGGGAGCTGTTTTTT,CASSLGTGVNTGELFF,TRBJ2-2,NA,TRBV7-9,NA
TGTGCCAGCAGTCCTGGTACAGGGGCTGGAACTGAAGCTTTCTTT,CASSPGTGAGTEAFF,TRBJ1-1,NA,TRBV27,TRBD1
TGTGCCAGCAGGAAGTACGAGGGGGACTACGAGCAGTACTTC,CASRKYEGDYEQYF,TRBJ2-7,NA,TRBV2,NA
TGTGCCAGCAGCTTCGGGAAGTACTATGGCTACACCTTC,CASSFGKYYGYTF,TRBJ1-2,NA,TRBV7-2,NA
TGTGCCGGGAGGGGGGAGTGGGGGGCCCTCTACAATGAGCAGTTCTTC,CAGRGEWGALYNEQFF,TRBJ2-1,NA,TRBV2,NA
TGTGCCAGTAGTATAGATCTGGGACAGGGCACAGATACGCAGTATTTT,CASSIDLGQGTDTQYF,TRBJ2-3,NA,TRBV19,TRBD1
TGTGCCAGCAGTTACTCTAGCGGGGGGGCCCCAGAGACCCAGTACTTC,CASSYSSGGAPETQYF,TRBJ2-5,few,TRBV6-6,TRBD2
TGTGCCAGCAGCCCGGGACAGGAAGTCGGAGAGACCCAGTACTTC,CASSPGQEVGETQYF,TRBJ2-5,NA,TRBV5-4,TRBD1
TGTGCCAGCTCACCACAGGAGAGTAGGAGAAATGAGCAGTTCTTC,CASSPQESRRNEQFF,TRBJ2-1,NA,TRBV18,NA
TGCGCCAGCTCGGAGTGGGGGGGCACCGGGGAGCTGTTTTTT,CASSEWGGTGELFF,TRBJ2-2,NA,TRBV5-1,TRBD2
TGTGCCAGCAGACAGGACAGGGGGCGTCCGGGCTACACCTTC,CASRQDRGRPGYTF,TRBJ1-2,NA,TRBV6-5,TRBD1
TGTGCCAGCAGTTCGGAGGTAGCGGGAGGGTCTTTATACGAGCAGTACTTC,CASSSEVAGGSLYEQYF,TRBJ2-7,NA,TRBV28,TRBD2
TGTGCCAGCAGCCCCACACCCTTTGTCTACGAGCAGTACTTC,CASSPTPFVYEQYF,TRBJ2-7,NA,TRBV7-6,NA
TGTGCCAGCAGCCAGGTCAAAAGTCCTATCAATGAGCAGTTCTTC,CASSQVKSPINEQFF,TRBJ2-1,NA,TRBV27,NA
TGTGCCTGGAGTGTACGGGAGACCCAGTACTTC,CAWSVRETQYF,TRBJ2-5,once,TRBV30,NA
TGTGCCAGCAGCCCCGGGACTAGCTCGGCAGATACGCAGTATTTT,CASSPGTSSADTQYF,TRBJ2-3,few,TRBV7-9,TRBD2
TGTGCCAGCAGCTCCAGGGCTGGCGGGGAGCTGTTTTTT,CASSSRAGGELFF,TRBJ2-2,NA,TRBV11-3,NA
TGTGCCAGCAGTGGGACTAGCGGGGGGCCCGGCGAGCAGTACTTC,CASSGTSGGPGEQYF,TRBJ2-7,NA,TRBV6-1,TRBD2
TGCGCCAGCAGTCAGTCCGGGACAGGGACAGATACGCAGTATTTT,CASSQSGTGTDTQYF,TRBJ2-3,NA,TRBV23-1,TRBD1
TGCGCCAGCAGACAGGGGGGGGTAGCGGAGCTGTTTTTT,CASRQGGVAELFF,TRBJ2-2,NA,TRBV10-2,NA
TGTGCCAGTTTGGAGGACAGGGTCCCCGGGGAGCTGTTTTTT,CASLEDRVPGELFF,TRBJ2-2,NA,TRBV25-1,TRBD1
TGTGCCAGCAGCACTACCTACGAGCAGTACTTC,CASSTTYEQYF,TRBJ2-7,once,TRBV6-6,NA
TGCAGCGCCGGAGATCTTGGCTACACCTTC,CSAGDLGYTF,TRBJ1-2,NA,TRBV29-1,NA
TGTGCCAGCAGCAAAGTCGCCGTAGCGGGGGACTCCTACGAGCAGTACTTC,CASSKVAVAGDSYEQYF,TRBJ2-7,NA,TRBV21-1,NA
TGTGCCAGCAGTATAAGACTAGCGGGAAAACAAGAGACCCAGTACTTC,CASSIRLAGKQETQYF,TRBJ2-5,NA,TRBV28,TRBD2
TGTGCCAGCAGTTTACCCCGGTCCCGCGGGCCAGGCACTGAAGCTTTCTTT,CASSLPRSRGPGTEAFF,TRBJ1-1,NA,TRBV28,NA
TGCGCCAGCAGCTTGGAACGGCCGGGGGAAAAACTGTTTTTT,CASSLERPGEKLFF,TRBJ1-4,once,TRBV5-1,NA
TGCGCCAGCAGCTTGGACGCAGGGGGCGCGAATGAAAAACTGTTTTTT,CASSLDAGGANEKLFF,TRBJ1-4,few,TRBV5-1,TRBD1
TGTGCCAGCAGACCACAGGGTTTGGGCGGCTACACCTTC,CASRPQGLGGYTF,TRBJ1-2,NA,TRBV7-6,NA
TGTGCCACCGCCACCACAGGGGGCGATGGAAACACCATATATTTT,CATATTGGDGNTIYF,TRBJ1-3,NA,TRBV6-6,TRBD1
TGTGCCATCAGCTTAGGGGGGGCCAAGGAGACCCAGTACTTC,CAISLGGAKETQYF,TRBJ2-5,NA,TRBV10-3,NA
TGTGCCAGCAGGGCCCAGATTGGGACAGGGGTCCGGAGCGGGGAGCTGTTTTTT,CASRAQIGTGVRSGELFF,TRBJ2-2,few,TRBV27,TRBD1
TGTGCCAGCAGCTCGACAGGGAGCTCCTACAATGAGCAGTTCTTC,CASSSTGSSYNEQFF,TRBJ2-1,NA,TRBV7-2,TRBD1
TGTGCCAGCAGCCAAGCAGGGATTCGCACCGGGGAGCTGTTTTTT,CASSQAGIRTGELFF,TRBJ2-2,NA,TRBV4-2,NA
TGTGCCAGTACCCCCGACAGCAACACTGAAGCTTTCTTT,CASTPDSNTEAFF,TRBJ1-1,NA,TRBV19,NA
TGTGCCAGCAGTTTATGCCGCGACAGCGTTTTTTGTGGCTACACCTTC,CASSLCRDSVFCGYTF,TRBJ1-2,NA,TRBV28,NA
TGCGCCAGCAGCTTTGTGACAGGGATCAGCACTGAAGCTTTCTTT,CASSFVTGISTEAFF,TRBJ1-1,NA,TRBV5-1,TRBD1
TGTGCCAGCAGCCAAGCCAGGGACACTGAAGCTTTCTTT,CASSQARDTEAFF,TRBJ1-1,NA,TRBV4-2,NA
TGTGCCAGCAGCTTAGTCGGGACAGGGCAGCATGGCTACACCTTC,CASSLVGTGQHGYTF,TRBJ1-2,NA,TRBV7-2,TRBD1
TGTGCCAGCAGCTTAGTCGCTAGCGGGGGGGCCTATGAGCAGTTCTTC,CASSLVASGGAYEQFF,TRBJ2-1,NA,TRBV7-9,TRBD2